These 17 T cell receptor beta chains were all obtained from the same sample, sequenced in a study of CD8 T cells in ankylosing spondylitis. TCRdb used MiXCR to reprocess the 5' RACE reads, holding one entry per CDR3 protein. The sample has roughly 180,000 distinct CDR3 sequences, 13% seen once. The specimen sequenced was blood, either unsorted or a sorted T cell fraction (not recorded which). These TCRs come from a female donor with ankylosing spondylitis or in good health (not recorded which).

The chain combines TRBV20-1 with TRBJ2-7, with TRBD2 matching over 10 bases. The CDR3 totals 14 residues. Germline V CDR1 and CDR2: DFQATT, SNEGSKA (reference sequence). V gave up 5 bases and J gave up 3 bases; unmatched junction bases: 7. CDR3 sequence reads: CSASPRTSGYEQYF. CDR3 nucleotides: TGCAGTGCTTCCCCAAGGACTAGCGGCTACGAGCAGTACTTC.

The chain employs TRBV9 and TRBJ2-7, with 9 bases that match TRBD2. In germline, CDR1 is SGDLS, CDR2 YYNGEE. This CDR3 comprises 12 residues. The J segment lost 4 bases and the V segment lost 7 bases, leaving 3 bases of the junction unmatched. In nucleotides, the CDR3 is TGTGCCAGCGGAGCGGGAGGTTACGAGCAGTACTTC. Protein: CASGAGGYEQYF.

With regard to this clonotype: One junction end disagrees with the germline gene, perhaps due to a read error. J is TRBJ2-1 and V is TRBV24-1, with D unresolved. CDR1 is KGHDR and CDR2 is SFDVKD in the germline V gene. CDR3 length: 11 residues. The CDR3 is CVTSDLDEQFF. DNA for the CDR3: TGTGTCACCAGTGATTTGGATGAGCAGTTCTTC.

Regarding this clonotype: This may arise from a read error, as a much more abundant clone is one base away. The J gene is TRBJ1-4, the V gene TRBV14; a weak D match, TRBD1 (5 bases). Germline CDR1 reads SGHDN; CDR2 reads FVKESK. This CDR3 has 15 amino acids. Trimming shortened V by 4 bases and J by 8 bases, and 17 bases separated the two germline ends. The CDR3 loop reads CASSPVEDIAEKLFF. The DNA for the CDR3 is TGTGCCAGCAGCCCCGTGGAGGACATAGCAGAAAAACTGTTTTTT. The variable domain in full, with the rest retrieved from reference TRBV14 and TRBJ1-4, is EAGVTQFPSHSVIEKGQTVTLRCDPISGHDNLYWYRRVMGKEIKFLLHFVKESKQDESGMPNNRFLAERTGGTYSTLKVQPAELEDSGVYFCASSPVEDIAEKLFFGSGTQLSVL.

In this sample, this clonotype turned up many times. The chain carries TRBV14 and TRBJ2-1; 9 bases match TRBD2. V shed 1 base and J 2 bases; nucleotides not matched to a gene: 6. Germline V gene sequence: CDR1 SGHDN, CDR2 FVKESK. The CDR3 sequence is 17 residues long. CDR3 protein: CASSQGSSGSAYNEQFF. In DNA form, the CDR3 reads TGTGCCAGCAGCCAAGGTAGTAGCGGGAGCGCCTACAATGAGCAGTTCTTC.

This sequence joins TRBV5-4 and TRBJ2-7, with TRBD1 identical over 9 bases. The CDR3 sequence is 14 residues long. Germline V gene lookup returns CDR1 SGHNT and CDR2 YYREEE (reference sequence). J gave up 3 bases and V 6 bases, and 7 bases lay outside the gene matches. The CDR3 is CASMDRGLLYEQYF. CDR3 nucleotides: TGTGCCAGCATGGACAGGGGTTTACTCTACGAGCAGTACTTC.

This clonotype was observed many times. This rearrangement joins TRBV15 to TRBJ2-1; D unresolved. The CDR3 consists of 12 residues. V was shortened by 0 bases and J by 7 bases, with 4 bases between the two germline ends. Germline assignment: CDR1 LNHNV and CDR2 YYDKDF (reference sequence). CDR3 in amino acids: CATSREGNEQFF. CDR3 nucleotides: TGTGCCACCAGCAGAGAGGGGAATGAGCAGTTCTTC. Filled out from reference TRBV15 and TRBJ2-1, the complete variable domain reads DAMVIQNPRYQVTQFGKPVTLSCSQTLNHNVMYWYQQKSSQAPKLLFHYYDKDFNNEADTPDNFQSRRPNTSFCFLDIRSPGLGDTAMYLCATSREGNEQFFGPGTRLTVL.

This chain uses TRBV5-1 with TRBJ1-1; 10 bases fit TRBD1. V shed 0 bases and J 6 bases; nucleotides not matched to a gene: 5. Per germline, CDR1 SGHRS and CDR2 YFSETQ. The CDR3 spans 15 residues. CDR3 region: CASSLARDRGAEAFF. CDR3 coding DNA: TGCGCCAGCAGCTTGGCCCGGGACAGGGGCGCTGAAGCTTTCTTT.

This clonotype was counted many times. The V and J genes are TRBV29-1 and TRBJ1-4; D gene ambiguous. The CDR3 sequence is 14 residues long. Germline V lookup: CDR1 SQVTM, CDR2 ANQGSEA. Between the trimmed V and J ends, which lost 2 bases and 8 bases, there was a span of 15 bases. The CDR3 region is CSVEFPVAREKLFF. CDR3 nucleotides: TGCAGCGTTGAATTCCCGGTAGCAAGGGAAAAACTGTTTTTT.

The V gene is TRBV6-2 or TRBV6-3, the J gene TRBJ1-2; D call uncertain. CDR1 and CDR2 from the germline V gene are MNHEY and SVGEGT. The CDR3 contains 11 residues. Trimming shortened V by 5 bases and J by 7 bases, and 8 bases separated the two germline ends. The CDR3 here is CASSVSVGYTF. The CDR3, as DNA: TGTGCCAGCAGTGTTTCGGTTGGCTACACCTTC.

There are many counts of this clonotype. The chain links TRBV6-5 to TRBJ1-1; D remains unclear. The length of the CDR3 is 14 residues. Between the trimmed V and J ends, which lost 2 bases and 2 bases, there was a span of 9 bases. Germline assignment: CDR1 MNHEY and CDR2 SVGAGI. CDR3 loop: CASSYRELNTEAFF. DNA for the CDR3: TGTGCCAGCAGTTACAGGGAGTTAAACACTGAAGCTTTCTTT.

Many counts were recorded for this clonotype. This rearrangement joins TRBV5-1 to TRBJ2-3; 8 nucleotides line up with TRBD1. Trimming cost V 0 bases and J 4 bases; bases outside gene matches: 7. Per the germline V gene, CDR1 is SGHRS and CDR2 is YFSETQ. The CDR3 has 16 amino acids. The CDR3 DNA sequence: TGCGCCAGCAGCTTGGGTGGACAGGGACCTGCAGATACGCAGTATTTT. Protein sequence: CASSLGGQGPADTQYF.

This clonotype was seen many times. The CDR3 DNA sequence: TGTGCCAGCAGTTCGGGTAACGCTAATGAAAAACTGTTTTTT. It encodes CASSSGNANEKLFF. J is TRBJ1-4 and V is TRBV27; D gene ambiguous. Germline values: CDR1 MNHEY, CDR2 SMNVEV (reference sequence). The CDR3 contains 14 residues. The V end was cut by 4 bases, the J end by 3 bases, with 9 bases between.

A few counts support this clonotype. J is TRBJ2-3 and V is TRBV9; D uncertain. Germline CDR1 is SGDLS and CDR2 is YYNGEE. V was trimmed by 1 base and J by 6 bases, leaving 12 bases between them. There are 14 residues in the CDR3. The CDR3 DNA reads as TGTGCCAGCAGCGTACTTGAACGGGCGGATACGCAGTATTTT. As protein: CASSVLERADTQYF. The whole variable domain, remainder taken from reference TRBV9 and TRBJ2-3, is DSGVTQTPKHLITATGQRVTLRCSPRSGDLSVYWYQQSLDQGLQFLIQYYNGEERAKGNILERFSAQQFPDLHSELNLSSLELGDSALYFCASSVLERADTQYFGPGTRLTVL.

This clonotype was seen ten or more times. The CDR3 sequence: CASSLPGRGYYGYTF. As DNA, the CDR3 is TGTGCCAGCAGTTTACCAGGCCGCGGATACTATGGCTACACCTTC. The rearrangement joins TRBV12-3 or TRBV12-4 to TRBJ1-2, with unresolved D. This CDR3 has 15 residues. V was clipped by 2 bases and J by 3 bases, with 13 bases between them.

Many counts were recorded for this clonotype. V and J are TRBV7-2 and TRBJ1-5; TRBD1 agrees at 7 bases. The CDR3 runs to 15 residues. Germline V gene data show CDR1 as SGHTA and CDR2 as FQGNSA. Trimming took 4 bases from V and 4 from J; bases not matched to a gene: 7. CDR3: CASSSTGVWNQPQHF. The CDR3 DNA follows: TGTGCCAGCAGCTCCACAGGGGTGTGGAATCAGCCCCAGCATTTT.

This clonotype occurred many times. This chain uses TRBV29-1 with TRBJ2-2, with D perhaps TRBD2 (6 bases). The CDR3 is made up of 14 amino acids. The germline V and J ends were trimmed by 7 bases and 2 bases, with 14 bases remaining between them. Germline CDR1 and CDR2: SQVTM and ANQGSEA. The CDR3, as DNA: TGCAGCGCCCGGGCGGGGACCAACACCGGGGAGCTGTTTTTT. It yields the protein CSARAGTNTGELFF.